The next 9 T cell receptor beta chains were all read from a single sample in a study of cytomegalovirus exposure and HLA in healthy donors. Here immunoSEQ multiplex PCR was the method, and the copy in TCRdb shows in-frame clones only, minus some. This sample has approximately 210,000 clones, with around nine tenths found just once. Sequenced sample: PBMCs. The receptors come from a woman aged 18-30 years in good health and CMV-seronegative.

This clone was found once. The rearrangement joins TRBV11-2 to TRBJ2-1; D might be TRBD2 (5 bases). The germline V and J ends were trimmed by 2 bases and 9 bases, with 14 bases remaining between them. The CDR3 covers 14 residues. CDR1 is SGHAT and CDR2 is FQNNGV in the germline V gene. The DNA of the CDR3 is TGTGCCAGCAGCTTACCCACTAGAGACTCTGAGCAGTTCTTC. Its protein product is CASSLPTRDSEQFF.

The chain carries TRBV5-1 and TRBJ2-3; D call uncertain. The CDR3 sequence is 14 residues long. Between the trimmed V and J ends, which lost 0 bases and 6 bases, there was a span of 11 bases. Germline CDR1 reads SGHRS; CDR2 reads YFSETQ. CDR3 region: CASSLGAGLDTQYF. Here the CDR3 DNA reads TGCGCCAGCAGCTTGGGGGCAGGTTTGGATACGCAGTATTTT.

The chain has TRBV14 and TRBJ2-3; D ambiguous. This CDR3 has 15 residues. V was shortened by 0 bases and J by 2 bases, with 9 bases between the two germline ends. Germline assignment: CDR1 SGHDN and CDR2 FVKESK. For the CDR3, the DNA is TGTGCCAGCAGCCAAGACAGTGGAGACACAGATACGCAGTATTTT. Translated: CASSQDSGDTDTQYF.

This clone appeared a single time. J is TRBJ2-4 and V is TRBV27, with 7 bases matching TRBD1. Germline trimming cut 9 bases from V and 7 bases from J; bases unmatched to any gene: 6. Germline values: CDR1 MNHEY, CDR2 SMNVEV (reference sequence). This CDR3 spans 12 amino acids. CDR3 sequence: CASTGVENIQYF. The DNA for the CDR3 is TGTGCCAGTACAGGGGTTGAGAACATTCAGTACTTC.

This chain links TRBV27 with TRBJ2-3, with 7 bases identical to TRBD1. Unmatched junction bases numbered 9, after V lost 8 bases and J lost 4 bases. This CDR3 has 14 residues. Germline loops: CDR1 MNHEY, CDR2 SMNVEV (reference sequence). CDR3 in DNA: TGTGCCAGCCGGTACGGACAGGTTGCAGATACGCAGTATTTT. It codes for CASRYGQVADTQYF.

The rearrangement joins TRBV19 to TRBJ2-6; 8 nucleotides align to TRBD1. The length of the CDR3 is 13 residues. Germline values: CDR1 LNHDA, CDR2 SQIVND (reference sequence). V was pared by 5 bases and J by 10 bases, with 4 bases of the junction left unmatched. The CDR3 is CASSAGTGNVLTF. Written as DNA, the CDR3 is TGTGCCAGTAGTGCCGGGACAGGAAACGTCCTGACTTTC.

The V and J genes are TRBV11-2 and TRBJ1-1; TRBD1 matches 7 bases. This CDR3 is built from 15 residues. The J segment lost 1 base and the V segment lost 5 bases, leaving 7 bases of the junction unmatched. Germline CDR1 is SGHAT and CDR2 is FQNNGV. CDR3 protein: CASSPPDRENTEAFF. DNA for the CDR3: TGTGCCAGCAGCCCCCCCGACAGGGAGAACACTGAAGCTTTCTTT.

The rearrangement joins TRBV29-1 to TRBJ2-3; perhaps TRBD2 as D (6 bases). This CDR3 has 18 amino acids. Trimming took off 3 bases at V and 0 bases at J, with 22 bases between the two ends. Germline assignment: CDR1 SQVTM and CDR2 ANQGSEA. The CDR3 DNA reads as TGCAGCGTTGACACCCTAGGGAGGTCGCTCTCTAGCACAGATACGCAGTATTTT. Protein product: CSVDTLGRSLSSTDTQYF.

This chain joins TRBV28 and TRBJ2-5; 12 bases align to TRBD2. The J segment lost 1 base and the V segment lost 1 base, leaving 7 bases of the junction unmatched. Germline lookup yields CDR1 MDHEN and CDR2 SYDVKM. The CDR3 is 18 residues long. The CDR3 DNA reads TGTGCCAGCAGTTTATTTCCCCAACTAGCGGGAGGCCAAGAGACCCAGTACTTC. Residues: CASSLFPQLAGGQETQYF.